Each of the 23 T cell receptor beta chains below was sequenced from the same sample in a study of blood T cells in healthy people across ages (dated by TCRdb to about 2015). Preparation of the library involved 5' RACE. The run used an Illumina HiSeq 2500. The second PCR ran for roughly 7 to 12 cycles and used a J-beta primer mix along with a sample-barcoded 5' primer. TCRdb handled the public reads itself, with Q25 trimming in fastp and clone calling in MiXCR, and kept productive beta chains. When rows share a CDR3 protein, they turn into one entry using the most common DNA and genes. The sample table records about 650,000 distinct CDR3 sequences; about 34% of these occur just once. Of the sample, approximately 15% is held by the ten largest clones. Input material: blood. Every receptor here comes from a woman older than 75 in good health. Donor details come from another sample of the same person, matched by shared clones.

This clonotype showed up just a few times. The chain is built from TRBV28 and TRBJ1-6; no definite D call. The V end lost 7 bases, the J end lost 2 bases, and 12 bases lay between the germline ends. The CDR3 has 15 residues. CDR1 and CDR2 (germline): MDHEN, SYDVKM. The CDR3 region has the DNA TGTGCCAGCACTCTGCGGCAGCCCTATAATTCACCCCTCCACTTT. It specifies CASTLRQPYNSPLHF. The variable domain in full, completed from reference TRBV28 and TRBJ1-6, reads DVKVTQSSRYLVKRTGEKVFLECVQDMDHENMFWYRQDPGLGLRLIYFSYDVKMKEKGDIPEGYSVSREKKERFSLILESASTNQTSMYLCASTLRQPYNSPLHFGNGTRLTVT.

This clonotype was seen repeatedly, ten times or more. This chain uses TRBV27 with TRBJ2-7; no clear D gene. This CDR3 region has 13 residues. V was trimmed by 2 bases and J by 3 bases, leaving 8 bases between them. Per the germline V gene, CDR1 is MNHEY and CDR2 is SMNVEV (reference sequence). The CDR3 here is CASSLRARYEQYF. The CDR3 DNA follows: TGTGCCAGCAGTTTACGGGCCCGCTACGAGCAGTACTTC.

This clonotype was observed many times. The chain links TRBV12-3 or TRBV12-4 to TRBJ2-7; D is unclear. The CDR3 runs 13 residues. V lost 6 bases and J lost 1, with 10 bases in between. As DNA, the CDR3 is TGTGCCAGCAGCTTGCTAGTATCCTACGAGCAGTACTTC. Protein sequence: CASSLLVSYEQYF.

This clonotype was recorded many times. The chain uses TRBV6-2 or TRBV6-3 and TRBJ2-3; 16 bases are a match to TRBD2. Germline assignment: CDR1 MNHEY and CDR2 SVGEGT. The trim removed 6 bases at V and 4 bases at J, leaving 13 bases unmatched. The length of the CDR3 is 19 residues. The chain's CDR3 is CASSPPPGLAGGLPDTQYF. CDR3 DNA: TGTGCCAGCAGCCCTCCTCCGGGACTAGCGGGGGGGCTCCCAGATACGCAGTATTTT.

Ten or more counts support this clonotype. The chain carries TRBV11-3 and TRBJ2-5; TRBD2 aligns across 9 bases. The germline V gene encodes CDR1 SGHNT and CDR2 YENEEA. CDR3 length: 15 residues. With 3 bases clipped from V and 0 bases from J, the junction kept 2 bases outside the gene matches. The CDR3 nucleotides are TGTGCCAGCAGCTTCGGCGGGGGGGACCAAGAGACCCAGTACTTC. Its protein product is CASSFGGGDQETQYF.

This clonotype was counted only a few times. This rearrangement joins TRBV29-1 to TRBJ1-1, with 8 bases lining up with TRBD1. There are 14 residues in the CDR3. V was pared by 3 bases and J by 0 bases, with 3 bases of the junction left unmatched. From germline, CDR1 is SQVTM and CDR2 ANQGSEA. This CDR3 is CSVERTGMNTEAFF. The CDR3 DNA sequence: TGCAGCGTTGAGCGGACAGGGATGAACACTGAAGCTTTCTTT.

The CDR3 is CASSKGEGMITEAFF. CDR3 DNA sequence: TGTGCCAGCAGCAAAGGGGAGGGTATGATTACTGAAGCTTTCTTT. This chain connects TRBV21-1 to TRBJ1-1. TRBV21-1 is deemed a pseudogene. The CDR3 covers 15 residues.

The sample holds a few counts of this clonotype. A much bigger clone sits one base away, suggesting this may be a read error. This sequence joins TRBV7-2 and TRBJ2-5; 8 bases agree with TRBD2. Germline CDR1 reads SGHTA; CDR2 reads FQGNSA. The CDR3 has 15 residues. The DNA for the CDR3 is TGTGTCAGCAGCCGGGGGGGCGGGTTCCAAGAGACCCAGTACTTC. Protein product: CVSSRGGGFQETQYF.

There are many counts of this clonotype. The genes are TRBV12-3 or TRBV12-4 and TRBJ1-5; D remains unclear. The CDR3 sequence is 12 residues long. The V and J ends lost 4 bases and 6 bases respectively, with 7 bases between them. The CDR3 loop reads CASSSASQPQHF. CDR3 bases: TGTGCCAGCAGTTCGGCGAGTCAGCCCCAGCATTTT.

This clonotype was seen repeatedly, ten times or more. J is TRBJ1-2 and V is TRBV4-1, with D perhaps matching TRBD1 (6 bases). V was pared by 3 bases and J by 8 bases, with 19 bases between. CDR1 MGHRA and CDR2 YSYEKL come from the germline V gene. The CDR3 sequence is 15 residues long. The CDR3 loop reads CASSQPGLPQGGYTF. The CDR3 region has the DNA TGCGCCAGCAGCCAGCCGGGACTTCCCCAGGGGGGCTACACCTTC.

This clonotype was found a few times. The chain uses TRBV5-1 and TRBJ2-2; 8 positions match TRBD1. The CDR3 loop spans 14 amino acids. Germline V lookup: CDR1 SGHRS, CDR2 YFSETQ. With 0 bases clipped from V and 9 bases from J, the junction kept 4 bases outside the gene matches. CDR3 nucleotide sequence: TGCGCCAGCAGCTTGGGACAGGGGCAGTGGGAGCTGTTTTTT. Its translation: CASSLGQGQWELFF.

This clonotype has just a few counts. The chain links TRBV5-5 to TRBJ2-2; unclear D gene. Germline V lookup: CDR1 SGHKS, CDR2 YYEKEE (reference sequence). The V and J ends lost 1 base and 0 bases respectively, with 10 bases between them. The CDR3 is 16 amino acids. The DNA of the CDR3 is TGTGCCAGCAGCTTGATGGATCCAGCGAACACCGGGGAGCTGTTTTTT. It yields the protein CASSLMDPANTGELFF.

This clonotype has just a few counts. This may be a read error: a much more frequent sequence differs by one nucleotide. V is TRBV27 and J is TRBJ2-6, with D possibly being TRBD1 (5 bases). The CDR3 loop spans 13 amino acids. CDR1 is MNHEY, CDR2 SMNVEV, per germline (reference sequence). The DNA of the CDR3 is TGTGCCAGTTGCTCCACTGGGGCCAACGTCCGGACTTTC. Encoded protein: CASCSTGANVRTF.

A remark on this clonotype: It may be a read error: a sequence one base away is much more abundant. The V call is TRBV3-1, the J call TRBJ2-3; D call uncertain. The V end lost 3 bases, the J end lost 8 bases, and 9 bases lay between the germline ends. CDR1 is LGHDT and CDR2 is YNNKEL in the germline V gene (reference sequence). The CDR3 runs to 12 residues. The CDR3 sequence: CASSQSCGTQYF. Here the CDR3 DNA reads TGTGCCAGCAGCCAGTCCTGTGGTACGCAGTATTTT.

This clonotype appeared a few times. A much larger clonotype is one base distant, so this may be a read error. The chain couples TRBV5-1 to TRBJ2-1, with 10 bases fitting TRBD2. CDR3 length equals 17 residues. From germline, CDR1 is SGHRS and CDR2 YFSETQ. V trimming: 4 bases; J trimming: 1 base; junction bases outside the gene matches: 8. The DNA of the CDR3 is TGCGCCAGCAGCGCCGGACTAGCGGAGGGATCCTACAATGAGCAGTTCTTC. This translates into CASSAGLAEGSYNEQFF.

This clonotype was seen repeatedly, ten times or more. This chain joins TRBV11-2 and TRBJ2-3; TRBD2 is a possible D gene (6 bases). The CDR3 spans 18 residues. CDR1 is SGHAT, CDR2 FQNNGV, per germline. Trimming cost V 3 bases and J 1 base, with 20 bases left between them. The CDR3 nucleotides read TGTGCCAGCAGCTTGGGGGGATGGCCGGGACTCCGCACAGATACGCAGTATTTT. Translating gives CASSLGGWPGLRTDTQYF.

This clonotype was counted only a few times. V gene TRBV30 combines with J gene TRBJ2-2; D ambiguous. This CDR3 is 13 amino acids long. The germline CDR1 and CDR2 sequences are GTSNPN and SVGIG (reference sequence). Trimming pared 5 bases from V and 1 base from J, leaving 8 bases between. The CDR3: CAWEAGNTGELFF. As DNA, the CDR3 is TGTGCCTGGGAGGCAGGGAACACCGGGGAGCTGTTTTTT.

This chain joins TRBV20-1 and TRBJ2-1, with D perhaps being TRBD1 or TRBD2 (5 bases each). CDR1 is DFQATT and CDR2 is SNEGSKA in the germline V gene (reference sequence). V lost 6 bases and J lost 10, with 19 bases in between. This CDR3 contains 13 residues. CDR3 sequence reads: CSATGQGNYEQFF. The CDR3 bases are TGCAGTGCCACGGGGCAGGGAAACTACGAGCAGTTCTTC.

This clonotype was seen repeatedly, ten times or more. J is TRBJ2-3 and V is TRBV5-1, with 8 nucleotides matching TRBD2. CDR3 size: 17 residues. Looked up from germline, CDR1 is SGHRS and CDR2 is YFSETQ. V was pared by 4 bases and J by 2 bases, with 12 bases of the junction left unmatched. The chain's CDR3 is CASSPGARTSPTDTQYF. CDR3 in DNA: TGCGCCAGCAGCCCGGGTGCGAGGACTAGCCCCACAGATACGCAGTATTTT. Full variable domain (rest looked up from reference TRBV5-1 and TRBJ2-3): KAGVTQTPRYLIKTRGQQVTLSCSPISGHRSVSWYQQTPGQGLQFLFEYFSETQRNKGNFPGRFSGRQFSNSRSEMNVSTLELGDSALYLCASSPGARTSPTDTQYFGPGTRLTVL.

This clonotype was picked up many times. The CDR3 region has the DNA TGCAGTGCTAGTCGCCAGGGAGGTAGTGAAAAACTGTTTTTT. Residues: CSASRQGGSEKLFF. The V gene is TRBV20-1, the J gene TRBJ1-4; maybe TRBD1 (5 bases). The CDR3 consists of 14 residues. Trimming pared 3 bases from V and 7 bases from J, leaving 15 bases between. Per the germline V gene, CDR1 is DFQATT and CDR2 is SNEGSKA (reference sequence).

This clonotype was counted once. This chain joins TRBV7-2 and TRBJ2-1; perhaps TRBD2 as D (5 bases). The CDR3 loop spans 15 amino acids. The germline V gene encodes CDR1 SGHTA and CDR2 FQGNSA. Trimming left V 4 bases short and J 10 bases short, with 20 bases between. CDR3 nucleotides: TGTGCCAGCAGCTCCACCCCGGTACTAGTCCACGAGCAGTTCTTC. Amino acids: CASSSTPVLVHEQFF. Looking up the rest from reference TRBV7-2 and TRBJ2-1 gives the full variable domain: GAGVSQSPSNKVTEKGKDVELRCDPISGHTALYWYRQSLGQGLEFLIYFQGNSAPDKSGLPSDRFSAERTGGSVSTLTIQRTQQEDSAVYLCASSSTPVLVHEQFFGPGTRLTVL.

This clonotype has ten or more counts. V and J are TRBV7-2 and TRBJ2-2; the match to TRBD1 covers 10 bases. The V segment lost 7 bases and the J segment 4 bases; nucleotides outside the gene matches: 6. This CDR3 region has 15 residues. CDR1 and CDR2 (germline): SGHTA, FQGNSA. CDR3 nucleotides: TGTGCCAGCACCCTTCGGACAGGGGGCACCGGGGAGCTGTTTTTT. It encodes CASTLRTGGTGELFF.

This clonotype was recorded at least ten times. The CDR3 spells CASSVSGRSYNEQFF. The CDR3 DNA reads TGTGCCAGCAGTGTTTCAGGGCGCTCCTACAATGAGCAGTTCTTC. This chain links TRBV6-1 with TRBJ2-1, with a weak D call TRBD1 (5 bases). From germline, CDR1 is MNHNS and CDR2 SASEGT. The CDR3 is 15 amino acids. V shed 4 bases and J shed 0 bases, with 10 bases lying between them.